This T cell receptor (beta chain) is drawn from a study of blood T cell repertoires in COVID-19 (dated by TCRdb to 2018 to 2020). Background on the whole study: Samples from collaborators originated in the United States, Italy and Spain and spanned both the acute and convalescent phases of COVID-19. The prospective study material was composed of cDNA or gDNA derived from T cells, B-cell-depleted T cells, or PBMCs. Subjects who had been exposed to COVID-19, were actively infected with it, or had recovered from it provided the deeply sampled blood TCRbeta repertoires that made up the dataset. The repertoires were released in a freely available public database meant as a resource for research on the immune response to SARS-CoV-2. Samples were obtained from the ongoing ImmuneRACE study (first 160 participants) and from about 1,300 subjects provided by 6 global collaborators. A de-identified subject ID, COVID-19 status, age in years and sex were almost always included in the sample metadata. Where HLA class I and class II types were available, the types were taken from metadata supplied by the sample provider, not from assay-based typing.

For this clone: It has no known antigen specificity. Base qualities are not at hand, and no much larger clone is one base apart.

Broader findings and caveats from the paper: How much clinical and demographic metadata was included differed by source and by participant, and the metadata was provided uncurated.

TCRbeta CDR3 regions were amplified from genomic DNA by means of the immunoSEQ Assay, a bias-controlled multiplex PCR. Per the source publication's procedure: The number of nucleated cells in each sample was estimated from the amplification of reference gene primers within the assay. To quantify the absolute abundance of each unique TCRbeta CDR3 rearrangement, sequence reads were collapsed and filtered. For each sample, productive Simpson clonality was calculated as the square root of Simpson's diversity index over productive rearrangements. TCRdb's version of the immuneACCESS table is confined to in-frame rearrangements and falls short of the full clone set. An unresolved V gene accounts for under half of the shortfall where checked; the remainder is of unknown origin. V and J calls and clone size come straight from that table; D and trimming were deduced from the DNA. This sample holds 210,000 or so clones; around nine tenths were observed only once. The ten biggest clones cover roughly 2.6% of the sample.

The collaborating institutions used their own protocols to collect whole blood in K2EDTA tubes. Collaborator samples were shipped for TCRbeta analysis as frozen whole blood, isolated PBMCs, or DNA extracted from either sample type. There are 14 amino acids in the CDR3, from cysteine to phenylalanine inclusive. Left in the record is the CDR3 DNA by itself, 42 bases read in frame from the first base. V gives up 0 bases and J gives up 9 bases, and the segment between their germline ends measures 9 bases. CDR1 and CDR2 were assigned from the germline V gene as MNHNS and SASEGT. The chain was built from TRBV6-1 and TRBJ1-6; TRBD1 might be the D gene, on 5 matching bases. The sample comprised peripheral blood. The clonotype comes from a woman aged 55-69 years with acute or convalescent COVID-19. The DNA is TGTGCCAGCAGTGAAGCGGGGCAGGCTTCACCCCTCCACTTT. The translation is CASSEAGQASPLHF.